Presented here are 24 T cell receptor beta chains from one specimen sequenced in a study of blood T cell repertoires in COVID-19. Repertoires were generated with immunoSEQ multiplex PCR, while TCRdb's copy carries only in-frame clones and drops some. The sample includes approximately 170,000 clones, 80% to 90% of them seen just once. The sequencing input was peripheral blood. Receptors originate from a woman in her 70s with acute or convalescent COVID-19.

This clone has just a few counts. This rearrangement joins TRBV28 to TRBJ1-5; D is unresolved. Germline lookup yields CDR1 MDHEN and CDR2 SYDVKM. The CDR3 contains 15 residues. The V end was cut by 1 base, the J end by 4 bases, with 11 bases between. In DNA, the CDR3 is TGTGCCAGCAGTTTATTTGGCGGGCAGAATCAGCCCCAGCATTTT. Protein: CASSLFGGQNQPQHF.

This clone was detected a few times. V and J are TRBV4-2 and TRBJ2-5; 7 nucleotides align to TRBD2. The CDR3 covers 17 residues. V trimming: 1 base; J trimming: 2 bases; junction bases outside the gene matches: 10. CDR1 LGHNA and CDR2 YNFKEQ come from the germline V gene. The CDR3 nucleotides are TGTGCCAGCAGCCAAGTCGGGTCCGGGGGGATGCAAGAGACCCAGTACTTC. Translation gives CASSQVGSGGMQETQYF.

The chain joins TRBV4-2 to TRBJ1-1; possibly TRBD1 for D (5 bases). Trimming took off 0 bases at V and 6 bases at J, with 14 bases between the two ends. This CDR3 spans 15 amino acids. Per germline, CDR1 LGHNA and CDR2 YNFKEQ. The chain's CDR3 is CASSQDLWTMAEAFF. CDR3 nucleotide sequence: TGTGCCAGCAGCCAAGATCTCTGGACAATGGCTGAAGCTTTCTTT.

The chain links TRBV19 to TRBJ2-1, with 7 nucleotides matching TRBD1. V was clipped by 5 bases and J by 3 bases; unmatched bases: 4. This CDR3 has 14 residues. Germline CDR1 reads LNHDA; CDR2 reads SQIVND (reference sequence). CDR3 bases: TGTGCCAGTAGTGTACGGACAGGCTACAATGAGCAGTTCTTC. Its translation: CASSVRTGYNEQFF.

The chain couples TRBV30 to TRBJ2-3; D perhaps matches TRBD1 (5 bases). This CDR3 has 13 amino acids. Per germline, CDR1 GTSNPN and CDR2 SVGIG (reference sequence). V was shortened by 1 base and J by 3 bases, with 8 bases between the two germline ends. The CDR3 DNA follows: TGTGCCTGGAGTGGGGGCCTGACAGATACGCAGTATTTT. Residues: CAWSGGLTDTQYF.

The V gene is TRBV28, the J gene TRBJ2-7; TRBD1 is a possible D gene (5 bases). The V end was cut by 4 bases, the J end by 2 bases, with 15 bases between. The CDR3 is 15 amino acids. Per the germline V gene, CDR1 is MDHEN and CDR2 is SYDVKM. Here the CDR3 reads CASSSTQAFPYEQYF. In DNA form, the CDR3 reads TGTGCCAGCAGTTCCACACAGGCCTTTCCCTACGAGCAGTACTTC.

This rearrangement joins TRBV19 to TRBJ2-5; the match to TRBD1 covers 7 bases. Germline lookup yields CDR1 LNHDA and CDR2 SQIVND (reference sequence). The CDR3 sequence is 14 residues long. Trimming cost V 8 bases and J 2 bases; bases outside gene matches: 8. The DNA of the CDR3 is TGTGCCAGTTCCATGACAGGGAATCAAGAGACCCAGTACTTC. Its protein product is CASSMTGNQETQYF.

This rearrangement joins TRBV11-2 to TRBJ2-7; 12 bases are shared with TRBD1. Looked up from germline, CDR1 is SGHAT and CDR2 is FQNNGV. The CDR3 is 16 amino acids. With V trimmed by 2 bases and J by 3 bases, 5 bases remained unmatched. The CDR3 region is CASSLIGTGGFYEQYF. As DNA, the CDR3 is TGTGCCAGCAGCTTAATCGGGACAGGGGGCTTCTACGAGCAGTACTTC.

The chain recombines TRBV19 with TRBJ2-2, with D uncertain. Germline V gives CDR1 LNHDA, CDR2 SQIVND (reference sequence). This CDR3 is built from 13 residues. V was shortened by 7 bases and J by 1 base, with 7 bases between the two germline ends. CDR3 nucleotide sequence: TGTGCCAGTATGGTCGGGAACACCGGGGAGCTGTTTTTT. Amino acid sequence: CASMVGNTGELFF.

To note about this clone: Other DNA sequences in this sample translate to the same CDR3. J is TRBJ1-2 and V is TRBV30; D is possibly TRBD1 (5 bases). Between the trimmed V and J ends, which lost 2 bases and 4 bases, there was a span of 8 bases. Germline assignment: CDR1 GTSNPN and CDR2 SVGIG (reference sequence). This CDR3 has 12 residues. The CDR3 DNA reads as TGTGCCTGGAGTAGACAGAGCTATGGCTACACCTTC. Its protein product is CAWSRQSYGYTF.

The V gene is TRBV5-1, the J gene TRBJ1-1, with TRBD1 as a possible D gene (6 bases). V was cut by 0 bases and J by 7 bases, with 22 bases left in between. This CDR3 has 17 amino acids. CDR1 is SGHRS and CDR2 is YFSETQ in the germline V gene. The CDR3 spells CASSLEAGETIFYEAFF. The CDR3 nucleotides read TGCGCCAGCAGCTTGGAGGCAGGGGAAACGATTTTCTATGAAGCTTTCTTT.

This clone came up once. The chain employs TRBV19 and TRBJ1-1; no clear D gene. Germline assignment: CDR1 LNHDA and CDR2 SQIVND (reference sequence). V was trimmed by 3 bases and J by 8 bases, leaving 13 bases between them. CDR3 length: 13 residues. Here the CDR3 DNA reads TGTGCCAGTAGTATGAGGGAGGGCAGGGAAGCTTTCTTT. Protein product: CASSMREGREAFF.

The chain recombines TRBV10-3 with TRBJ2-2; possible D gene TRBD2, 5 bases. Trimming took off 2 bases at V and 5 bases at J, with 9 bases between the two ends. This CDR3 is built from 14 residues. Germline CDR1 is ENHRY and CDR2 is SYGVKD. The CDR3 protein is CAISELGETGELFF. As DNA, the CDR3 is TGTGCCATCAGTGAGCTGGGAGAAACCGGGGAGCTGTTTTTT.

This rearrangement joins TRBV24-1 to TRBJ2-1, with 12 bases identical to TRBD2. The CDR3 length is 20 residues. Germline lookup yields CDR1 KGHDR and CDR2 SFDVKD. Unmatched junction bases numbered 12, after V lost 4 bases and J lost 0 bases. The CDR3 is CATSDYGTSGPISSYNEQFF. CDR3 DNA: TGTGCCACCAGTGACTATGGGACTAGCGGGCCCATTTCCTCCTACAATGAGCAGTTCTTC.

The chain employs TRBV18 and TRBJ2-3, with 10 positions matching TRBD1. The germline V gene has CDR1 KGHSH and CDR2 LQKENI. The V segment lost 10 bases and the J segment 2 bases; nucleotides outside the gene matches: 12. This CDR3 has 16 residues. As DNA, the CDR3 is TGTGCCACCGACAAGACAGGGGGCTCCACCACAGATACGCAGTATTTT. Protein sequence: CATDKTGGSTTDTQYF. The whole variable domain, remainder taken from reference TRBV18 and TRBJ2-3, is NAGVMQNPRHLVRRRGQEARLRCSPMKGHSHVYWYRQLPEEGLKFMVYLQKENIIDESGMPKERFSAEFPKEGPSILRIQQVVRGDSAAYFCATDKTGGSTTDTQYFGPGTRLTVL.

This rearrangement joins TRBV5-1 to TRBJ2-7, with D possibly matching TRBD1 (6 bases). The ends were cut back, 7 bases at V and 0 bases at J, with 14 bases in the middle. This CDR3 region has 14 residues. Per the germline V gene, CDR1 is SGHRS and CDR2 is YFSETQ. CDR3 sequence reads: CASATTGSSYEQYF. The CDR3 coding sequence is TGCGCCAGCGCTACTACAGGGTCCTCCTACGAGCAGTACTTC.

The chain links TRBV6-2 or TRBV6-3 to TRBJ2-7; D may be TRBD1 (5 bases). Germline CDR1 MNHEY, CDR2 SVGEGT. V lost 5 bases and J 7 bases, leaving 18 bases between the germline ends. The CDR3 contains 14 residues. The CDR3 DNA reads as TGTGCCAGCAGTCAGGGTCTCTTCTCGGGTGAGCAGTACTTC. Its protein product is CASSQGLFSGEQYF.

The V gene is TRBV7-9, the J gene TRBJ2-5; 10 nucleotides align to TRBD2. The length of the CDR3 is 18 residues. V was pared by 0 bases and J by 4 bases, with 11 bases of the junction left unmatched. Per the germline V gene, CDR1 is SEHNR and CDR2 is FQNEAQ (reference sequence). The DNA for the CDR3 is TGTGCCAGCAGCTTAGCCAAAACCGGGACTAGCGTCGGAGAGACCCAGTACTTC. Translation: CASSLAKTGTSVGETQYF.

This chain links TRBV27 with TRBJ1-1, with 7 bases matching TRBD1. The CDR3 consists of 15 residues. V shed 1 base, J shed 7 bases, and the junction held 9 bases outside the gene matches. CDR1 and CDR2 (germline): MNHEY, SMNVEV (reference sequence). CDR3 loop: CASSLFQGVRGEAFF. The CDR3 nucleotides read TGTGCCAGCAGTTTATTCCAGGGGGTAAGAGGTGAAGCTTTCTTT.

The rearrangement uses TRBV4-2 and TRBJ2-3, with TRBD2 matching 12 bases. Trimming removed 3 bases from V and 1 base from J; junction bases left unmatched: 17. The CDR3 spans 21 residues. Germline-derived CDR1 and CDR2 are LGHNA and YNFKEQ. The CDR3 loop reads CASSHLGRGPLAGGGTDTQYF. In DNA form, the CDR3 reads TGTGCCAGCAGCCATCTGGGGAGGGGGCCGCTAGCGGGAGGGGGCACAGATACGCAGTATTTT.

The chain is built from TRBV4-3 and TRBJ1-2, with TRBD1 matching 9 bases. CDR1 and CDR2 from the germline V gene are LGHNA and YSLEER. Losses at the gene ends were 0 bases for V and 8 bases for J; bases not matched to a gene: 4. CDR3 length: 14 residues. CDR3 residues: CASSQETGGLGYTF. The DNA for the CDR3 is TGCGCCAGCAGCCAAGAGACAGGGGGTTTAGGCTACACCTTC.

The genes are TRBV9 and TRBJ2-3, with no clear D. The CDR3 contains 15 residues. V dropped 2 bases and J dropped 3 bases, with 13 bases sitting between them. Germline loops: CDR1 SGDLS, CDR2 YYNGEE. CDR3 nucleotide sequence: TGTGCCAGCAGCGTCAGACATTCGATAACAGATACGCAGTATTTT. Its protein product is CASSVRHSITDTQYF.

The chain recombines TRBV6-2 or TRBV6-3 with TRBJ1-5, with D maybe TRBD1 (5 bases). With 2 bases removed from V and 7 bases from J, the gap between germline ends came to 18 bases. CDR1 and CDR2 (germline): MNHEY, SVGEGT. The CDR3 loop spans 16 amino acids. The DNA for the CDR3 is TGTGCCAGCAGTTACGAGGCGGTGGGGACTGGCCAGCCCCAGCATTTT. As protein: CASSYEAVGTGQPQHF.

The chain employs TRBV15 and TRBJ1-3; D remains unclear. V was shortened by 5 bases and J by 0 bases, with 5 bases between the two germline ends. The CDR3 length is 13 residues. The V gene's germline CDR1 is LNHNV and CDR2 YYDKDF (reference sequence). DNA for the CDR3: TGTGCCACCAGCCCAGTCTCTGGAAACACCATATATTTT. This gives the protein CATSPVSGNTIYF. Full variable domain (missing parts from reference TRBV15 and TRBJ1-3): DAMVIQNPRYQVTQFGKPVTLSCSQTLNHNVMYWYQQKSSQAPKLLFHYYDKDFNNEADTPDNFQSRRPNTSFCFLDIRSPGLGDTAMYLCATSPVSGNTIYFGEGSWLTVV.